This T cell receptor beta chain stems from a study of blood T cell repertoires in COVID-19. Study in general: COVID-19 samples collected from the United States, Italy and Spain covered acute and convalescent phases. In each case, the material was cDNA or gDNA derived from T cells, B-cell-depleted T cells, or PBMCs.

As processed by the authors: It was from reference gene primer amplification that nucleated cell counts were estimated. TCRdb keeps only in-frame clones here, not all; method: immunoSEQ multiplex PCR. For V, J and clone size, that table is used; D and trimming come from the DNA. The sample has 120,000 to 150,000 clones, over 75% seen once. The sample consisted of peripheral blood. The sequence was collected from a man aged 55-75 years with active or convalescent COVID-19.

CDR3 loop: CASSQRQGPRRELFF. For the CDR3, the DNA is TGTGCCAGCAGCCAAAGACAGGGGCCGAGGAGGGAGCTGTTTTTT. This chain uses TRBV14 with TRBJ2-2, with 8 bases lining up with TRBD1. Germline CDR1 and CDR2: SGHDN and FVKESK. The CDR3 is made up of 15 amino acids. V lost 2 bases, J lost 9 bases, and 8 bases stayed unmatched.